The sample holds a few counts of the clone carrying this TCR beta chain. Its antigen remains unidentified. This entry comes from a study of T cells after yellow fever vaccination. TCRdb ran MiXCR on the 5' RACE reads and lists one entry per CDR3 protein. This sample has hundreds of thousands of distinct CDR3 sequences, with less than 20% found just once. Study-wide results and limits: When the response was secondary, it was weaker but reached its peak faster, day 5 versus 15.

This CDR3 has 16 residues. The germline gives CDR1 WSHSY, CDR2 SAAADI. V lost 5 bases and J 3 bases, leaving 19 bases between the germline ends. The sample in question was PBMCs, obtained 15 days after the yellow fever booster vaccination. The clonotype comes from a man aged 30 to 45 who received the YFV17D yellow fever vaccine. The chain employs TRBV10-2 and TRBJ2-5; D unresolved. CDR3 sequence reads: CASSRVPVAVKETQYF. The CDR3 bases are TGCGCCAGCAGTCGCGTACCTGTCGCGGTTAAAGAGACCCAGTACTTC.